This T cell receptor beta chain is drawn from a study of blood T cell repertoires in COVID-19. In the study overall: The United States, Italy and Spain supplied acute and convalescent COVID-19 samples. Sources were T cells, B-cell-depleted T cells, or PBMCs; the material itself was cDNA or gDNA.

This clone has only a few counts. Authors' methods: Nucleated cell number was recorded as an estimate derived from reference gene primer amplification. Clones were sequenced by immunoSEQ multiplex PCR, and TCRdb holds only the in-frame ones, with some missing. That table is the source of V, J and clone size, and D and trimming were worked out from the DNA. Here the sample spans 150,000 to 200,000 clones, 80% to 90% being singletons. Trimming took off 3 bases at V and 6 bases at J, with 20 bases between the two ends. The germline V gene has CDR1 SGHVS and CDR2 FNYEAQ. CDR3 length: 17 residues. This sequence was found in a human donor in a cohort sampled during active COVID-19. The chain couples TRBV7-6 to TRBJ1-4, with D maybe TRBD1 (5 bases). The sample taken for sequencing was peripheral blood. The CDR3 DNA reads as TGTGCCAGCAGCTTGAGCAGGGTCGGGCAATTATATGAAAAACTGTTTTTT. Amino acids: CASSLSRVGQLYEKLFF.